This TCR beta chain was recovered during a study of blood T cells in healthy people across ages. Germline lookup yields CDR1 ENHRY and CDR2 SYGVKD. This CDR3 region has 13 residues. V lost 5 bases and J lost 5; bases outside the gene matches: 4. This clonotype has only a few counts. Combining a sample-barcoded 5' primer with a J-beta primer mix, a second PCR ran for roughly 7 to 11 cycles. TCRdb itself ran the 5' RACE reads through MiXCR, one entry per CDR3 protein. The sample consists of about 620,000 distinct CDR3 sequences, under 25% of them appearing once. The specimen was blood. This TCR was sampled from a man aged 65 to 79 in good health. The chain recombines TRBV10-3 with TRBJ2-5; 8 bases are a match to TRBD1. The DNA for the CDR3 is TGTGCCATCAGTCCGGGACAGGCTGAGACCCAGTACTTC. This sequence encodes CAISPGQAETQYF.